These 12 T cell receptor beta chains share one sample of origin, sequenced in a study of radiotherapy plus CTLA-4 blockade in lung cancer. The repertoire was sequenced with immunoSEQ multiplex PCR; TCRdb's copy has only in-frame clones and lacks some. The sample consists of 81,000 or so clones, over 70% of them appearing once. Sample: peripheral blood, taken from a patient treated with radiotherapy plus ipilimumab. These TCRs come from a human donor with non-small cell lung cancer whose response to radiotherapy plus ipilimumab could not be evaluated. Some clones in this sample may be carry-over from other donors' samples.

The rearrangement uses TRBV6-6 and TRBJ2-2, with D maybe TRBD2 (6 bases). Per the germline V gene, CDR1 is MNHNY and CDR2 is SVGAGI (reference sequence). CDR3 length equals 14 residues. Trimming took 2 bases from V and 4 from J, leaving 8 bases between them. The CDR3 DNA reads as TGTGCCAGCAGTTACGCGGGATCCACCGGGGAGCTGTTTTTT. Protein sequence: CASSYAGSTGELFF.

This clone is a singleton in its sample. CDR3: CASSQDTEAFF. CDR3 nucleotide sequence: TGCGCCAGCAGCCAGGACACTGAAGCTTTCTTT. The chain uses TRBV5-1 and TRBJ1-1, with D uncertain. The V gene's germline CDR1 is SGHRS and CDR2 YFSETQ. CDR3 length: 11 residues. Trimming cost V 4 bases and J 3 bases, with 4 bases left between them.

This clone occurred a few times. The chain combines TRBV7-2 with TRBJ1-5, with 7 bases lining up with TRBD1. Germline V CDR1 and CDR2: SGHTA, FQGNSA. CDR3 length equals 14 residues. V was clipped by 5 bases and J by 4 bases; unmatched bases: 5. CDR3 sequence reads: CASSDRDGNQPQHF. In DNA form, the CDR3 reads TGTGCCAGCAGCGACAGGGATGGGAATCAGCCCCAGCATTTT.

This chain uses TRBV27 with TRBJ1-1, with TRBD1 identical over 7 bases. The V gene end was trimmed by 2 bases and the J gene end by 3 bases; junction bases not matched to a gene: 3. The CDR3 length is 14 residues. The germline CDR1 and CDR2 sequences are MNHEY and SMNVEV (reference sequence). This chain's CDR3 is CASSLRGLYTEAFF. CDR3 nucleotides: TGTGCCAGCAGTTTAAGGGGGCTCTACACTGAAGCTTTCTTT.

This clone has just a few counts. The CDR3 sequence: CASSLDRYGQPQHF. The CDR3 region has the DNA TGTGCCAGCAGTCTTGACAGGTACGGTCAGCCCCAGCATTTT. The chain couples TRBV6-6 to TRBJ1-5; D may be TRBD1 (6 bases). The germline CDR1 and CDR2 sequences are MNHNY and SVGAGI (reference sequence). This CDR3 has 14 amino acids. Trimming cost V 5 bases and J 6 bases, with 14 bases left between them.

V usage is TRBV6-5 and J usage is TRBJ1-2; D is uncertain. From germline, CDR1 is MNHEY and CDR2 SVGAGI. The CDR3 consists of 12 residues. Trimming shortened V by 6 bases and J by 0 bases, and 5 bases separated the two germline ends. The CDR3 loop reads CASRSTNYGYTF. Here the CDR3 DNA reads TGTGCCAGCAGATCTACTAACTATGGCTACACCTTC.

The chain combines TRBV21-1 with TRBJ2-2; TRBD1 is the table's D call and was not checked against the DNA. TRBV21-1 is noted as a pseudogene. The CDR3 spans 14 residues. CDR3 DNA: TGTGCCAGCAGCGGAGACAGGGCTTACGGGGAGCTGTTTTTT. It specifies CASSGDRAYGELFF.

V gene TRBV7-2 combines with J gene TRBJ1-5; possibly TRBD1 for D (5 bases). This CDR3 is built from 15 residues. Germline lookup yields CDR1 SGHTA and CDR2 FQGNSA. V was trimmed by 1 base and J by 3 bases, leaving 10 bases between them. The CDR3 loop is CASSLDGRDNQPQHF. In DNA form, the CDR3 reads TGTGCCAGCAGCTTAGATGGCAGGGACAATCAGCCCCAGCATTTT.

This chain links TRBV15 with TRBJ2-5; 8 nucleotides line up with TRBD1. Germline V CDR1 and CDR2: LNHNV, YYDKDF (reference sequence). The CDR3 is 17 residues long. With V trimmed by 1 base and J by 5 bases, 12 bases remained unmatched. The CDR3 is CATSRGRGQGAWETQYF. CDR3 bases: TGTGCCACCAGCAGAGGAAGAGGGCAGGGGGCGTGGGAGACCCAGTACTTC.

This clone has more than one count but fewer than ten. V gene TRBV7-9 combines with J gene TRBJ1-2; perhaps TRBD1 as D (6 bases). The germline V gene encodes CDR1 SEHNR and CDR2 FQNEAQ (reference sequence). V was trimmed by 6 bases and J by 2 bases, leaving 13 bases between them. The CDR3 runs 14 residues. The DNA of the CDR3 is TGTGCCAGCAGGGACGGGGACAACAACTATGGCTACACCTTC. It is translated as CASRDGDNNYGYTF.

This clone was recorded a few times. V and J are TRBV27 and TRBJ2-3; 7 bases are shared with TRBD2. From germline, CDR1 is MNHEY and CDR2 SMNVEV (reference sequence). The CDR3 runs to 16 residues. J gave up 2 bases and V 2 bases, and 7 bases lay outside the gene matches. The CDR3 coding sequence is TGTGCCAGCAGTTTACGGGGGGAGTGGGTCACAGATACGCAGTATTTT. It translates to CASSLRGEWVTDTQYF.

The chain uses TRBV29-1 and TRBJ2-1, with 7 nucleotides matching TRBD2. This CDR3 contains 12 residues. V gave up 7 bases and J gave up 8 bases; unmatched junction bases: 8. CDR1 and CDR2 from the germline V gene are SQVTM and ANQGSEA. The CDR3 loop is CSARGGSDEQFF. CDR3 coding DNA: TGCAGCGCGCGCGGGGGAAGCGATGAGCAGTTCTTC.